The 21 T cell receptor beta chains below were found in one sample sequenced in a study of patients and donors after allogeneic stem cell transplantation. MiXCR was run by TCRdb on the RT-PCR reads, yielding one entry per CDR3 protein. The sample contains some 200,000 distinct CDR3 sequences, 41% of which appear only once. Sequences were obtained from blood, either unsorted or a sorted T cell fraction (not recorded which). Receptor source: a human donor who was either an allogeneic HSCT recipient or a stem cell or donor lymphocyte infusion donor (not recorded which). It is not recorded whose cells these are; they may come from a transplant donor.

In DNA form, the CDR3 reads TGTGCCAGCAGCGAGGGACAGGCCGGCATCTCTGGGGCCAACGTCCTGACTTTC. This codes for CASSEGQAGISGANVLTF. The V gene is TRBV5-8, the J gene TRBJ2-6; 8 positions match TRBD1. The CDR3 totals 18 residues. Germline V gene lookup returns CDR1 SGHTS and CDR2 YDEGEE. Trimming took 4 bases from V and 0 from J; bases not matched to a gene: 9.

The chain's CDR3 is CASSPGQGSNTQYF. The DNA for the CDR3 is TGTGCCAGCAGTCCCGGACAGGGGAGCAATACGCAGTATTTT. The V gene is TRBV12-3 or TRBV12-4, the J gene TRBJ2-3; 9 bases map to TRBD1. This CDR3 spans 14 amino acids. The ends lost 5 bases at V and 7 bases at J; junction bases unmatched: 7.

The table lists this clonotype with a few counts. This chain joins TRBV7-8 and TRBJ1-4; 10 bases agree with TRBD1. Trimming cost V 4 bases and J 7 bases; bases outside gene matches: 6. Germline V gene data show CDR1 as SGHVS and CDR2 as FQNEAQ. CDR3 size: 15 residues. Written as DNA, the CDR3 is TGTGCCAGCAGCTCTAGGACAGGGGGTGGTGAAAAACTGTTTTTT. It is translated as CASSSRTGGGEKLFF.

The V and J genes are TRBV15 and TRBJ1-1; 7 bases match TRBD1. The CDR3 has 15 amino acids. From germline, CDR1 is LNHNV and CDR2 YYDKDF (reference sequence). V gave up 0 bases and J gave up 7 bases; unmatched junction bases: 8. As DNA, the CDR3 is TGTGCCACCAGCAGAGAGGGAAAGGGGGCGATTGAAGCTTTCTTT. Protein: CATSREGKGAIEAFF.

This rearrangement joins TRBV12-3 or TRBV12-4 to TRBJ1-5, with D perhaps TRBD1 (5 bases). The CDR3 length is 14 residues. V gave up 0 bases and J gave up 6 bases, with 9 bases separating them. CDR3 in amino acids: CASSLAGEGQPQHF. In DNA form, the CDR3 reads TGTGCCAGCAGTTTAGCGGGGGAGGGTCAGCCCCAGCATTTT.

J is TRBJ2-3 and V is TRBV10-3; either TRBD1 or TRBD2 may supply D (5 bases each). The CDR3 loop spans 13 amino acids. V lost 8 bases, J lost 0 bases, and 9 bases lay in between. Germline-derived CDR1 and CDR2 are ENHRY and SYGVKD. The CDR3 spells CAIEGSSTDTQYF. The CDR3 DNA reads TGTGCCATCGAGGGGAGCAGCACAGATACGCAGTATTTT.

This clonotype is a singleton in its sample. This chain joins TRBV30 and TRBJ2-1, with TRBD2 matching over 12 bases. V lost 2 bases to trimming and J lost 7 bases; unmatched junction nucleotides: 3. Per germline, CDR1 GTSNPN and CDR2 SVGIG (reference sequence). The CDR3 has 14 residues. CDR3 sequence reads: CAWSRTSGRNEQFF. The CDR3 DNA reads TGTGCCTGGAGTAGAACTAGCGGGAGGAATGAGCAGTTCTTC.

In nucleotides, the CDR3 is TGCGCCAGCAGCCAAGATAGGCCAGGGGTTGGAGGCTACACCTTC. Its translation: CASSQDRPGVGGYTF. The chain carries TRBV4-3 and TRBJ1-2; TRBD1 might be the D (6 bases). The V end was cut by 0 bases, the J end by 8 bases, with 16 bases between. The CDR3 loop spans 15 amino acids. Germline V gives CDR1 LGHNA, CDR2 YSLEER.

This clonotype was counted only a few times. The genes are TRBV5-1 and TRBJ1-1, with 7 bases fitting TRBD1. CDR3 length equals 13 residues. With 6 bases clipped from V and 5 bases from J, the junction kept 7 bases outside the gene matches. Per the germline V gene, CDR1 is SGHRS and CDR2 is YFSETQ. CDR3 amino acids: CASKEGAGTEAFF. CDR3 coding DNA: TGCGCCAGCAAGGAGGGGGCAGGAACTGAAGCTTTCTTT.

The CDR3 region has the DNA TGTGCCAGCAGTCCTCGGACAGGCAGCACAGATACGCAGTATTTT. It is translated as CASSPRTGSTDTQYF. The chain recombines TRBV12-3 or TRBV12-4 with TRBJ2-3; 7 nucleotides align to TRBD1. This CDR3 comprises 15 residues. Trimming cost V 5 bases and J 0 bases; bases outside gene matches: 5.

This clonotype has just a few counts. The chain employs TRBV12-3 or TRBV12-4 and TRBJ2-1, with 9 bases fitting TRBD2. The length of the CDR3 is 14 residues. J lost 9 bases, V lost 3 bases, and 6 bases had no gene match. In DNA, the CDR3 is TGTGCCAGCAGTTTGGGACTAGCTATTAGTGAGCAGTTCTTC. Residues: CASSLGLAISEQFF.

This clonotype was detected ten times or more. The V call is TRBV6-2 or TRBV6-3, the J call TRBJ1-5, with 8 nucleotides matching TRBD1. The trim removed 5 bases at V and 5 bases at J, leaving 5 bases unmatched. Germline V gene sequence: CDR1 MNHEY, CDR2 SVGEGT. The CDR3 covers 14 residues. The CDR3 nucleotides read TGTGCCAGCAGTCTGACAGGGGAATATCAGCCCCAGCATTTT. The encoded protein is CASSLTGEYQPQHF.

This chain connects TRBV6-5 to TRBJ2-2, with 7 bases fitting TRBD1. V trimming: 3 bases; J trimming: 1 base; junction bases outside the gene matches: 5. The germline gives CDR1 MNHEY, CDR2 SVGAGI. The CDR3 sequence is 16 residues long. The CDR3 reads CASSYGQVLNTGELFF. The CDR3, as DNA: TGTGCCAGCAGTTATGGACAGGTGCTGAACACCGGGGAGCTGTTTTTT.

The V and J genes are TRBV4-1 and TRBJ1-2, with D possibly being TRBD1 (5 bases). The CDR3 runs 16 residues. CDR1 and CDR2 (germline): MGHRA, YSYEKL. The V and J ends lost 5 bases and 2 bases respectively, with 18 bases between them. The DNA of the CDR3 is TGCGCCAGCAGCGCCCCCCTGCGGGGCTTCAACTATGGCTACACCTTC. It is translated as CASSAPLRGFNYGYTF.

This clonotype was observed a single time. The chain couples TRBV25-1 to TRBJ2-1; no clear D gene. With 1 base removed from V and 9 bases from J, the gap between germline ends came to 4 bases. Germline V lookup: CDR1 MGHDK, CDR2 SYGVNS. The CDR3 extends over 11 amino acids. CDR3 nucleotide sequence: TGTGCCAGCAGTGAATCGGGTGAGCAGTTCTTC. The encoded protein is CASSESGEQFF.

This rearrangement joins TRBV28 to TRBJ1-2; D remains ambiguous. V was pared by 5 bases and J by 5 bases, with 15 bases between. The germline V gene encodes CDR1 MDHEN and CDR2 SYDVKM. The CDR3 is 14 residues long. The CDR3 region has the DNA TGTGCCAGCAGTCCTACGGGCCCCAGTTATGGCTACACCTTC. Translating gives CASSPTGPSYGYTF.

On this clonotype itself: Germline and junction disagree at one end, which may indicate a read error. The V call is TRBV20-1, the J call TRBJ2-3; maybe TRBD2 (5 bases). CDR3 size: 13 residues. Germline lookup yields CDR1 DFQATT and CDR2 SNEGSKA (reference sequence). This chain's CDR3 is CSARGSSTDTQYF. In nucleotides, the CDR3 is TGCAGTGCTAGGGGCTCTAGCACAGATACGCAGTATTTC.

This clonotype has a handful of counts. The gene calls are TRBV3-1 and TRBJ1-6, with 8 positions matching TRBD1. From germline, CDR1 is LGHDT and CDR2 YNNKEL (reference sequence). This CDR3 region has 16 residues. The V segment lost 5 bases and the J segment 9 bases; nucleotides outside the gene matches: 12. For the CDR3, the DNA is TGTGCCAGCAGCAACCCCCGAGGACAGGGTTCTTCACCCCTCCACTTT. Residues: CASSNPRGQGSSPLHF.

The chain links TRBV28 to TRBJ2-7, with D tentatively TRBD1 (6 bases). The CDR3 has 14 residues. V was trimmed by 6 bases and J by 3 bases, leaving 15 bases between them. Per the germline V gene, CDR1 is MDHEN and CDR2 is SYDVKM. In DNA form, the CDR3 reads TGTGCCAGCAGCCCCACCTTACAGGGCTACGAGCAGTACTTC. Its protein is CASSPTLQGYEQYF.

This clonotype was found a few times. V gene TRBV5-1 combines with J gene TRBJ2-1, with D possibly matching TRBD1 (6 bases). CDR1 and CDR2 from the germline V gene are SGHRS and YFSETQ. V gave up 2 bases and J gave up 5 bases, with 11 bases separating them. CDR3 length: 14 amino acids. The CDR3: CASSFRDTHNEQFF. CDR3 nucleotides: TGCGCCAGCAGCTTTAGGGACACACACAATGAGCAGTTCTTC.

The genes are TRBV4-1 and TRBJ2-5; 8 bases are a match to TRBD2. Germline-derived CDR1 and CDR2 are MGHRA and YSYEKL. V lost 4 bases and J lost 5; bases outside the gene matches: 9. The CDR3 is 15 residues long. The CDR3 sequence: CASSPLFGRGETQYF. The CDR3 coding sequence is TGCGCCAGCAGCCCCCTTTTCGGGAGGGGGGAGACCCAGTACTTC.